This T cell receptor beta chain was identified in a study of low-dose radiotherapy and immunotherapy resistance in tumors. This clonotype was seen ten or more times. Germline V lookup: CDR1 MRHNA, CDR2 SNTAGT. Between the trimmed V and J ends, which lost 5 bases and 6 bases, there was a span of 15 bases. This CDR3 contains 14 residues. Time point specified: before trial treatment. Primers used for first-strand cDNA, a TRAV- and TRBV-specific set, covered both alpha and beta chains. Using a constant-region primer together with a V-primer adapter, TCRs were subjected to roughly 18 PCR cycles of amplification. From the reads, TCRdb called clonotypes with MiXCR, one entry per CDR3 protein. The table shows about 71,000 distinct CDR3 sequences, with around a third occurring only once.

The specimen was PBMCs, collected before treatment. The receptor's source is a female donor with ovarian cancer. The rearrangement uses TRBV6-4 and TRBJ2-3; TRBD2 might be the D (6 bases). CDR3 in amino acids: CASSPYGGADTQYF. CDR3 DNA sequence: TGTGCCAGCAGTCCTTACGGGGGTGCCGATACGCAGTATTTT.